These T cell receptor beta chains were read from a single sample in a study of blood T cell repertoires in COVID-19. Profiling relied on immunoSEQ multiplex PCR, and the TCRdb table lists in-frame clones only, not all of them. The table lists 70,000 to 75,000 clones, about nine tenths of them singletons, with less than 6.5% in the top ten. Sequencing was carried out using peripheral blood. These receptors were taken from a woman aged 18-29 years with acute or convalescent COVID-19. Both conserved end residues are trimmed from each CDR3. Fields, in order: CDR3 protein, V gene, J gene.

cdr3_aa: ASSPGLVNEQF
v_call: TRBV9
j_call: TRBJ2-1

cdr3_aa: ASSKGPEREKSYEQY
v_call: TRBV21-1
j_call: TRBJ2-7

cdr3_aa: ASSDLPGTEAF
v_call: TRBV6-4
j_call: TRBJ1-1

cdr3_aa: ASTRQLTSSGNTIY
v_call: TRBV19
j_call: TRBJ1-3

cdr3_aa: ASSLLQGEANYGYT
v_call: TRBV28
j_call: TRBJ1-2

cdr3_aa: ASTDGAGGNSNEQF
v_call: TRBV2
j_call: TRBJ2-1

cdr3_aa: ASSQGRGGRTGELF
v_call: TRBV4-1
j_call: TRBJ2-2

cdr3_aa: ASSLGGRNEKLF
v_call: TRBV7-9
j_call: TRBJ1-4

cdr3_aa: ASSPPIGLAGGGDTQY
v_call: TRBV18
j_call: TRBJ2-3

cdr3_aa: AIGGRGLNSGVQY
v_call: TRBV10-3
j_call: TRBJ2-7

cdr3_aa: ASSLRDSSYEQY
v_call: TRBV11-2
j_call: TRBJ2-7

cdr3_aa: ASSLLAHNEQF
v_call: TRBV27
j_call: TRBJ2-1

cdr3_aa: AWSAGSHEKLF
v_call: TRBV30
j_call: TRBJ1-4

cdr3_aa: ASSEAGGSYEQY
v_call: TRBV2
j_call: TRBJ2-7

cdr3_aa: ASKRGTGNTGELF
v_call: TRBV2
j_call: TRBJ2-2

cdr3_aa: ASSVGQLGSQGLAETQY
v_call: TRBV9
j_call: TRBJ2-5

cdr3_aa: ASSQVFRTSEYNEQF
v_call: TRBV4-1
j_call: TRBJ2-1

cdr3_aa: ATSDPRTSGSIPSYEQY
v_call: TRBV24-1
j_call: TRBJ2-7

cdr3_aa: ARGEGLNTEAF
v_call: TRBV2
j_call: TRBJ1-1

cdr3_aa: ASSQSDLQFNEQF
v_call: TRBV3-1/TRBV3-2
j_call: TRBJ2-1

cdr3_aa: ASSSSTSGASFVGEQF
v_call: TRBV5-1
j_call: TRBJ2-1

cdr3_aa: ASGGLTGVTEAF
v_call: TRBV2
j_call: TRBJ1-1

cdr3_aa: ASSPRGRGDGYT
v_call: TRBV7-8
j_call: TRBJ1-2

cdr3_aa: ASSVEGFTDTQY
v_call: TRBV9
j_call: TRBJ2-3

cdr3_aa: ASSQARGPYNEQF
v_call: TRBV4-3
j_call: TRBJ2-1

cdr3_aa: ASSQVASGRDEQY
v_call: TRBV4-3
j_call: TRBJ2-7

cdr3_aa: ASSVYNEQF
v_call: TRBV25-1
j_call: TRBJ2-1

cdr3_aa: ASSLTSATNEKLF
v_call: TRBV5-1
j_call: TRBJ1-4

cdr3_aa: AISVQTDYGYT
v_call: TRBV10-3
j_call: TRBJ1-2

cdr3_aa: ASSLGTSGEQF
v_call: TRBV3-1/TRBV3-2
j_call: TRBJ2-2

cdr3_aa: ASRDGTGVTFEQY
v_call: TRBV2
j_call: TRBJ2-7

cdr3_aa: ASSSAGRGSTDTQY
v_call: TRBV5-6
j_call: TRBJ2-3

cdr3_aa: ASSLSAGGSYEQY
v_call: TRBV7-2
j_call: TRBJ2-7

cdr3_aa: ASSLLAQRDRGAYGYT
v_call: TRBV28
j_call: TRBJ1-2

cdr3_aa: ASIPSANYGYT
v_call: TRBV6-5
j_call: TRBJ1-2

cdr3_aa: ASSIQATGTYGYT
v_call: TRBV19
j_call: TRBJ1-2

cdr3_aa: ASSQGGQGYGYT
v_call: TRBV19
j_call: TRBJ1-2

cdr3_aa: ASSYPTGGGEAF
v_call: TRBV6-6
j_call: TRBJ1-1

cdr3_aa: ASRPGTSIDTQY
v_call: TRBV5-1
j_call: TRBJ2-3

cdr3_aa: AISERSKAEAF
v_call: TRBV10-3
j_call: TRBJ1-1

cdr3_aa: ASRTRGNEQY
v_call: TRBV11-2
j_call: TRBJ2-7

cdr3_aa: ASSPGTSGGASEQF
v_call: TRBV27
j_call: TRBJ2-1